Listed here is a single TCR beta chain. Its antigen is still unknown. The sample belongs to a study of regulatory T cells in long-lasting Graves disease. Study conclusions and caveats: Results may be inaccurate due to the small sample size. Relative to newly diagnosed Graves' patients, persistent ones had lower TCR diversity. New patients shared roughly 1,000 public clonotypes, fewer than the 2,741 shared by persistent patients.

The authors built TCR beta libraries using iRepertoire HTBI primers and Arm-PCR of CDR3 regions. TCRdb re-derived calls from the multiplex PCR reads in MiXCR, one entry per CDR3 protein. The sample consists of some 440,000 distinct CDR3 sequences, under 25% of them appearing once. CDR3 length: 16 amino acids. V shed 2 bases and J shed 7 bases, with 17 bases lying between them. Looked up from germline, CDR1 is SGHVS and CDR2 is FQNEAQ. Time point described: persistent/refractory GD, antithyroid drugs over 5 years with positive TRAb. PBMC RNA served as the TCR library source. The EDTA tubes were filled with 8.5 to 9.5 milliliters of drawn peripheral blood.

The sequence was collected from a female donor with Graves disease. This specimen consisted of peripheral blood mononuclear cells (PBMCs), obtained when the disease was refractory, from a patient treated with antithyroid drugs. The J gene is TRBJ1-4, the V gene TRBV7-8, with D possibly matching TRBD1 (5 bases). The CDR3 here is CASSLNEIGTPEKLFF. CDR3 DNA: TGTGCCAGCAGCTTAAACGAAATAGGGACCCCTGAAAAACTGTTTTTT.